This TCR beta chain comes out of a study of blood T cells in healthy people across ages. Study-wide results and caveats: Correlation between TCR beta diversity and naive T cell percentage was strong.

The use of a sample-barcoded 5' primer and a J-beta primer mix characterized a second PCR of roughly 7 to 11 cycles. Each TCR beta cDNA got a 12-nucleotide random molecular identifier. CDR3-containing paired-end reads numbering at least 2.5 million came from each sample. TCRdb recomputed calls from the 5' RACE reads with MiXCR, one row per CDR3 protein. The sample lists about 1.5 million distinct CDR3 sequences, 40% to 45% seen once, with 4% in the top ten. Each donor gave around 9.3 milliliters of peripheral blood. J gave up 3 bases and V 2 bases, and 7 bases lay outside the gene matches. CDR3 length: 15 residues. Germline V gene sequence: CDR1 MGHRA, CDR2 YSYEKL. With regard to this clonotype: Its antigen is undetermined.

The chain links TRBV4-1 to TRBJ2-7; 7 nucleotides line up with TRBD1. The sequenced sample was blood. The receptor was isolated from a woman between 18 and 29 years old in good health. The CDR3 protein is CASSQPTTGIYEQYF. The CDR3, as DNA: TGCGCCAGCAGCCAACCTACGACAGGGATCTACGAGCAGTACTTC.